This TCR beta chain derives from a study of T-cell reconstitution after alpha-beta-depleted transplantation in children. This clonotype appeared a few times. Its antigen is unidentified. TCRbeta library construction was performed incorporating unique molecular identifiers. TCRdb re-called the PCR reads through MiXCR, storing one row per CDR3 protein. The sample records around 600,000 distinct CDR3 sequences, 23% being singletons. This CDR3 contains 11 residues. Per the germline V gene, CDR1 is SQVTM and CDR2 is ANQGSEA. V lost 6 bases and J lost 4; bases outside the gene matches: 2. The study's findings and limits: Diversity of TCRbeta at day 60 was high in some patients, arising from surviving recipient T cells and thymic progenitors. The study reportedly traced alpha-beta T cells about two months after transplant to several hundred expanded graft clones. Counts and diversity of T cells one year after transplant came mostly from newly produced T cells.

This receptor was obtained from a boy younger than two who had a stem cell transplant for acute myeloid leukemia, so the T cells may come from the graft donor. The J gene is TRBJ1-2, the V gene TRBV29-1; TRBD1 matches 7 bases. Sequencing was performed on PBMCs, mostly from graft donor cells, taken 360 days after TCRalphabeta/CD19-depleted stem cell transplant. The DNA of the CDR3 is TGCAGCGTCAACAGGGGCTATGGCTACACCTTC. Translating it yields CSVNRGYGYTF.